A selection of T cell receptor beta chains follows, all from one sample in a study of T cell repertoires in cytomegalovirus infection. MiXCR was run by TCRdb on the reads, yielding one entry per CDR3 protein. The table lists 150,000 or so distinct CDR3 sequences, 5.5% to 7% of them singletons. Material: PBMCs. These receptors all come from a human donor in good health (CMV status not recorded). Some clones in this sample may be carry-over from other donors' samples. Both conserved end residues are part of each CDR3. The D gene is left open where the match is weak. Only part of the rows carry a size: once, few, many, or a class if the clone is expanded.

>NA|TRBJ2-3|NA|TRBV15
CATSIGGDGDTQYF
TGTGCCACCAGCATAGGCGGCGATGGGGATACGCAGTATTTT
>many|TRBJ2-3|NA|TRBV29-1
CSVGGQSTDTQYF
TGCAGCGTTGGGGGGCAGAGCACAGATACGCAGTATTTT
>few|TRBJ2-2|NA|TRBV12-3/TRBV12-4
CASSFRRGDPNTGELFF
TGTGCCAGCAGTTTTAGGAGGGGGGATCCGAACACCGGGGAGCTGTTTTTT
>many|TRBJ1-1|NA|TRBV7-9
CASSPTAADTEAFF
TGTGCCAGCAGCCCAACGGCGGCCGATACTGAAGCTTTCTTT
>many|TRBJ1-1|NA|TRBV20-1
CSATLRAFGTEAFF
TGCAGTGCTACCCTCCGCGCTTTCGGCACTGAAGCTTTCTTT
>many|TRBJ1-3|NA|TRBV7-2
CATARNSGNTIYF
TGTGCCACGGCCAGAAACTCTGGAAACACCATATATTTT
>many|TRBJ1-1|NA|TRBV7-2
CASSSPRGVRTEAFF
TGTGCCAGCAGCTCTCCTCGGGGGGTAAGGACTGAAGCTTTCTTT
>NA|TRBJ2-5|NA|TRBV2
CASSPVATQYF
TGTGCCAGCAGCCCCGTGGCGACCCAGTACTTC
>many|TRBJ2-5|TRBD2|TRBV14
CASSTRGGETQYF
TGTGCCAGCAGCACCCGGGGGGGAGAGACCCAGTACTTC
>many|TRBJ2-3|NA|TRBV11-1
CASSFKDTDTQYF
TGTGCCAGCAGCTTCAAAGACACAGATACGCAGTATTTT
>many|TRBJ2-1|NA|TRBV19
CASSIGGAYNEQFF
TGTGCCAGTAGTATAGGAGGGGCCTACAATGAGCAGTTCTTC
>NA|TRBJ1-4|NA|TRBV3-1
CASSPPVLGAEKLFF
TGTGCCAGCAGCCCTCCCGTCCTTGGTGCGGAAAAACTGTTTTTT
>many|TRBJ2-1|NA|TRBV29-1
CSTAFSGSSYNEQFF
TGCAGCACCGCGTTTAGCGGAAGCTCCTACAATGAGCAGTTCTTC
>many|TRBJ1-2|NA|TRBV4-2
CASSLGAFGVANYGYTF
TGTGCCAGCAGCCTCGGCGCTTTTGGGGTAGCTAACTATGGCTACACCTTC
>NA|TRBJ2-1|NA|TRBV5-1
CASSLEGEKGLNEQFF
TGCGCCAGCAGCTTGGAGGGGGAAAAGGGGCTCAATGAGCAGTTCTTC
>many|TRBJ2-7|NA|TRBV6-1
CASSPGRGAWHRYF
TGTGCCAGCAGTCCCGGAAGGGGGGCCTGGCACAGGTACTTC
>few|TRBJ1-2|TRBD1|TRBV25-1
CASSGSRTGNYGYTF
TGTGCCAGCAGTGGTTCCAGGACAGGGAACTATGGCTACACCTTC
>NA|TRBJ1-4|NA|TRBV2
CASARGANEKLFF
TGTGCCAGCGCCCGGGGTGCAAATGAAAAACTGTTTTTT
>NA|TRBJ2-2|NA|TRBV29-1
CSVEVTSAGELFF
TGCAGCGTTGAAGTGACCAGCGCCGGGGAGCTGTTTTTT
>NA|TRBJ1-4|NA|TRBV3-1
CASSQVTGEKLFF
TGTGCCAGCAGCCAGGTCACAGGGGAAAAACTGTTTTTT
>many|TRBJ1-2|TRBD1|TRBV7-2
CASSPQTGGGYTF
TGTGCCAGCAGCCCGCAGACAGGGGGAGGCTACACCTTC
>many|TRBJ2-5|NA|TRBV11-2
CASSLGRRRGQETQYF
TGTGCCAGCAGCTTAGGCCGGCGGAGGGGCCAAGAGACCCAGTACTTC
>few|TRBJ2-1|TRBD1|TRBV12-3/TRBV12-4
CASSFSQGDYNEQFF
TGTGCCAGCAGTTTTTCTCAGGGGGACTACAATGAGCAGTTCTTC
>NA|TRBJ2-2|TRBD1|TRBV2
CASRETGARSAGELFF
TGTGCCAGCAGGGAGACAGGGGCCAGAAGCGCCGGGGAGCTGTTTTTT
>few|TRBJ2-7|TRBD1|TRBV19
CASSIGGTGIYEQYF
TGTGCCAGTAGTATCGGAGGGACAGGGATCTACGAGCAGTACTTC
>many|TRBJ1-5|NA|TRBV7-2
CASSLFGGSNQPQHF
TGTGCCAGCAGCTTATTTGGGGGAAGCAATCAGCCCCAGCATTTT
>many|TRBJ2-7|NA|TRBV28
CASSFGVGSSDEQYF
TGTGCCAGCAGTTTCGGCGTCGGTAGTAGCGACGAGCAGTACTTC
>many|TRBJ1-1|TRBD1|TRBV5-1
CASSLEPPGQGTEAFF
TGCGCCAGCAGCTTGGAACCTCCGGGACAGGGGACTGAAGCTTTCTTT
>many|TRBJ2-7|NA|TRBV7-2
CASSPRAFTSYEQYF
TGTGCCAGCAGCCCCCGGGCCTTCACCTCCTACGAGCAGTACTTC
>NA|TRBJ2-1|NA|TRBV29-1
CSVLESSYNEQFF
TGCAGCGTTCTCGAATCCTCCTACAATGAGCAGTTCTTC
>many|TRBJ1-2|TRBD1|TRBV19
CASNPGTGINYGYTF
TGTGCCAGTAACCCCGGGACAGGGATTAACTATGGCTACACCTTC
>NA|TRBJ2-7|NA|TRBV29-1
CGVGDFSYEQYF
TGCGGCGTCGGGGACTTTTCCTACGAGCAGTACTTC
>NA|TRBJ2-1|NA|TRBV2
CASRKQGGSNEQFF
TGTGCCAGCAGGAAACAGGGAGGTAGCAATGAGCAGTTCTTC
>few|TRBJ1-2|TRBD1|TRBV5-1
CASSRQGVDYGYTF
TGCGCCAGCAGCCGACAGGGAGTGGACTATGGCTACACCTTC
>few|TRBJ2-1|NA|TRBV29-1
CSVVEGSSYNEQFF
TGCAGCGTTGTTGAGGGGAGCTCCTACAATGAGCAGTTCTTC
>many|TRBJ2-7|NA|TRBV5-5
CASSRVPQEISYEQYF
TGTGCCAGCAGTCGGGTACCTCAGGAAATATCCTACGAGCAGTACTTC
>NA|TRBJ1-1|NA|TRBV5-1
CASRSGTMNTEAFF
TGCGCCAGCAGGTCCGGGACCATGAACACTGAAGCTTTCTTT
>many|TRBJ1-3|TRBD1|TRBV10-3
CAISGWDSGNTIYF
TGTGCCATCAGTGGGTGGGACAGTGGAAACACCATATATTTT
>many|TRBJ1-2|TRBD1|TRBV7-8
CASSQRQGLLLYGYTF
TGTGCCAGCAGCCAGCGACAGGGGTTGTTACTATATGGCTACACCTTC
>many|TRBJ1-2|TRBD1|TRBV7-2
CASSFHGQGVYGYTF
TGTGCCAGCAGCTTTCACGGACAGGGCGTATATGGCTACACCTTC
>many|TRBJ2-5|NA|TRBV7-9
CASAGLQYQETQYF
TGTGCCAGCGCGGGTCTACAGTACCAAGAGACCCAGTACTTC
>many|TRBJ2-3|NA|TRBV7-2
CASSLETITDTQYF
TGTGCCAGCAGCTTAGAGACTATCACAGATACGCAGTATTTT
>many|TRBJ1-4|NA|TRBV4-3
CASSQDGGPGSPFEKLFF
TGCGCCAGCAGCCAAGATGGAGGGCCTGGCAGTCCTTTTGAAAAACTGTTTTTT
>many|TRBJ2-3|NA|TRBV20-1
CSASDFQQVTTDTQYF
TGCAGTGCTAGCGACTTCCAGCAAGTCACTACAGATACGCAGTATTTT
>NA|TRBJ2-1|NA|TRBV12-3/TRBV12-4
CASSPGTNVQFF
TGTGCCAGCAGTCCCGGGACGAACGTACAGTTCTTC
>few|TRBJ2-7|NA|TRBV5-1
CASSSGGGIYEQYF
TGCGCCAGCAGCTCAGGTGGGGGGATCTACGAGCAGTACTTC
>many|TRBJ2-3|NA|TRBV28
CASSWSEGVGATQYF
TGTGCCAGCAGTTGGTCTGAAGGGGTTGGGGCTACGCAGTATTTT
>many|TRBJ2-3|NA|TRBV7-9
CASSFVPGLSTDTQYF
TGTGCCAGCAGCTTCGTCCCGGGACTTAGCACAGATACGCAGTATTTT
>many|TRBJ2-2|NA|TRBV6-2/TRBV6-3
CASSPLGRENTGELFF
TGTGCCAGCAGTCCCCTTGGAAGGGAGAACACCGGGGAGCTGTTTTTT
>many|TRBJ2-7|NA|TRBV28
CASSSVTKNVYEQYF
TGTGCCAGCAGTTCTGTGACAAAGAATGTTTACGAGCAGTACTTC
>many|TRBJ2-5|NA|TRBV7-6
CASSPTRLQETQYF
TGTGCCAGCAGCCCGACGCGGCTCCAAGAGACCCAGTACTTC
>many|TRBJ2-3|TRBD1|TRBV7-6
CASSLGGGPDTQYF
TGTGCCAGCAGCTTAGGAGGGGGCCCAGATACGCAGTATTTT
>NA|TRBJ1-4|NA|TRBV7-9
CDSSLDEKLFF
TGTGACAGCAGCTTAGACGAAAAACTGTTTTTT
>few|TRBJ2-5|TRBD1|TRBV29-1
CSTGVETQYF
TGCAGCACAGGGGTTGAGACCCAGTACTTC
>few|TRBJ2-3|NA|TRBV10-3
CAIKEDRVTDTQYF
TGTGCCATCAAAGAGGACCGGGTAACAGATACGCAGTATTTT
>few|TRBJ2-1|NA|TRBV20-1
CSAQSRGFEQFF
TGCAGTGCCCAAAGCAGGGGATTTGAGCAGTTCTTC